One sample yielded the 19 T cell receptor beta chains listed below, sequenced in a study of CXCR3-negative and CXCR3-positive naive CD8 T cells. Researchers prepared the TRB cDNA libraries using 5' RACE with UMI labels. TCRdb re-analyzed the 5' RACE reads; it lists each CDR3 protein once, without DNA. In all, the sample yields tens of thousands of distinct CDR3 sequences. The sample consisted of naive CXCR3- CD8+ T cells from blood. Subset here: CD45RO-CCR7+CD27+CD95- naive CD8+ T cells lacking CXCR3 (TNR3-). The receptors stem from a human donor in good health. Some clones in this sample may be carry-over from other donors' samples.

This chain connects TRBV7-9 to TRBJ2-3; TCRdb returns TRBD1, unconfirmable since there is no DNA. Looked up from germline, CDR1 is SEHNR and CDR2 is FQNEAQ (reference sequence). The CDR3 totals 16 residues. The CDR3 region is CASSPPQGMSTDTQYF.

The chain has TRBV13 and TRBJ2-1; there is no DNA to check the TCRdb D call of TRBD1. This CDR3 has 16 amino acids. Germline CDR1 is PRHDT and CDR2 is FYEKMQ (reference sequence). CDR3 sequence reads: CASSLDGQSSYNEQFF. Together with reference TRBV13 and TRBJ2-1, the CDR3 gives the full variable domain: AAGVIQSPRHLIKEKRETATLKCYPIPRHDTVYWYQQGPGQDPQFLISFYEKMQSDKGSIPDRFSAQQFSDYHSELNMSSLELGDSALYFCASSLDGQSSYNEQFFGPGTRLTVL.

This chain uses TRBV19 with TRBJ1-2; there is no DNA to check the TCRdb D call of TRBD1. The germline gives CDR1 LNHDA, CDR2 SQIVND (reference sequence). The length of the CDR3 is 15 residues. CDR3 sequence: CASSMVPGRHYGYTF.

This rearrangement joins TRBV28 to TRBJ2-7. This CDR3 region has 13 residues. CDR1 is MDHEN, CDR2 SYDVKM, per germline. CDR3 region: CASRGGSSYEQYF.

The V call is TRBV4-2, the J call TRBJ1-1; TCRdb indicates TRBD1, and absent DNA this call remains unverified. Looked up from germline, CDR1 is LGHNA and CDR2 is YNFKEQ. The CDR3 covers 14 residues. The CDR3 loop is CASSHSGTFTEAFF.

The chain links TRBV7-9 to TRBJ1-5. CDR3 length equals 13 residues. In germline, CDR1 is SEHNR, CDR2 FQNEAQ (reference sequence). CDR3: CASTISDNQPQHF.

The chain joins TRBV28 to TRBJ2-7; TCRdb gives TRBD1 as the D gene, but with no DNA this cannot be confirmed. Germline CDR1 and CDR2: MDHEN and SYDVKM. This CDR3 is built from 14 residues. CDR3 in amino acids: CASSLVGAVGEQYF.

The rearrangement joins TRBV7-2 to TRBJ2-7; there is no DNA to check the TCRdb D call of TRBD1. This CDR3 contains 12 residues. The V gene's germline CDR1 is SGHTA and CDR2 FQGNSA. The CDR3 region is CASSPRDYEQYF. Full variable domain (rest looked up from reference TRBV7-2 and TRBJ2-7): GAGVSQSPSNKVTEKGKDVELRCDPISGHTALYWYRQSLGQGLEFLIYFQGNSAPDKSGLPSDRFSAERTGGSVSTLTIQRTQQEDSAVYLCASSPRDYEQYFGPGTRLTVT.

The V gene is TRBV4-1, the J gene TRBJ2-7; TCRdb indicates TRBD1, and absent DNA this call remains unverified. The length of the CDR3 is 14 residues. Germline V gives CDR1 MGHRA, CDR2 YSYEKL. The CDR3 sequence: CASSPGQGAYEQYF.

This chain links TRBV27 with TRBJ2-7; TCRdb's assignment of TRBD1 cannot be checked, as there is no DNA. This CDR3 is 12 amino acids long. The germline CDR1 and CDR2 sequences are MNHEY and SMNVEV (reference sequence). The CDR3 loop reads CASSLGQTEQYF.

The chain carries TRBV29-1 and TRBJ1-4. CDR3 length: 14 residues. Germline V gene sequence: CDR1 SQVTM, CDR2 ANQGSEA. Here the CDR3 reads CSVDLDATNEKLFF.

The J gene is TRBJ1-1, the V gene TRBV27. The CDR3 totals 13 residues. In germline, CDR1 is MNHEY, CDR2 SMNVEV (reference sequence). This CDR3 is CASSLFGDTEAFF.

The rearrangement uses TRBV7-9 and TRBJ2-7; TCRdb indicates TRBD2, and absent DNA this call remains unverified. The CDR3 extends over 14 amino acids. Germline CDR1 SEHNR, CDR2 FQNEAQ (reference sequence). CDR3 sequence: CASSPTPHEGEQYF.

The J gene is TRBJ1-1, the V gene TRBV12-3 or TRBV12-4; TCRdb designates TRBD1, a call that cannot be tested without DNA. The CDR3 length is 13 residues. The CDR3 region is CASSLVRGTEAFF.

The chain carries TRBV12-3 or TRBV12-4 and TRBJ2-3. The CDR3 has 13 amino acids. This CDR3 reads CASSPSAIYTQYF.

The rearrangement links TRBV20-1 to TRBJ1-1; TCRdb calls TRBD1, which cannot be checked without DNA. The CDR3 consists of 11 residues. Germline values: CDR1 DFQATT, CDR2 SNEGSKA (reference sequence). The CDR3 protein is CSADQGSEAFF.

This clonotype is identified as medium-sized from frequency. The rearrangement links TRBV11-3 to TRBJ2-7; TCRdb reports TRBD1, a call that lacks DNA to check it against. Germline V gene sequence: CDR1 SGHNT, CDR2 YENEEA. The CDR3 runs 15 residues. The CDR3 protein is CASSFGTGVSYEQYF. The full variable domain, in which reference TRBV11-3 and TRBJ2-7 provide the parts outside the CDR3, is EAGVVQSPRYKIIEKKQPVAFWCNPISGHNTLYWYLQNLGQGPELLIRYENEEAVDDSQLPKDRFSAERLKGVDSTLKIQPAELGDSAVYLCASSFGTGVSYEQYFGPGTRLTVT.

The V and J genes are TRBV12-3 or TRBV12-4 and TRBJ1-1. CDR3 length equals 13 residues. The CDR3 region is CASSVGGNTEAFF.

The chain is built from TRBV12-3 or TRBV12-4 and TRBJ1-1. The length of the CDR3 is 13 residues. CDR3 region: CASSFDINTEAFF.